The 17 T cell receptor beta chains in this list originate from one sample, sequenced in a study of T cells in Graves' hyperthyroidism and ophthalmopathy. The investigators amplified TCR beta CDR3 regions from RNA transcripts. HTBI primers were the set used in a first-round RT-PCR of the TCR CDR3. TCRdb re-derived calls from the multiplex PCR reads in MiXCR, one entry per CDR3 protein. The sample yields around 190,000 distinct CDR3 sequences, approximately 15% seen once. Sequencing was done on a sample of blood. The receptors were sampled from a woman in her 50s with Graves' hyperthyroidism.

There are many counts of this clonotype. The V call is TRBV28, the J call TRBJ2-7; tentative D call: TRBD1 (5 bases). Looked up from germline, CDR1 is MDHEN and CDR2 is SYDVKM. V was shortened by 4 bases and J by 5 bases, with 12 bases between the two germline ends. The CDR3 is made up of 13 amino acids. In nucleotides, the CDR3 is TGTGCCAGCAGTTCGTTCAGGGTCCACGAGCAGTACTTC. Protein: CASSSFRVHEQYF.

The genes are TRBV5-1 and TRBJ2-3; D may be TRBD2 (7 bases). Per the germline V gene, CDR1 is SGHRS and CDR2 is YFSETQ. The CDR3 runs 15 residues. V lost 4 bases, J lost 1 base, and 13 bases lay in between. The CDR3 region is CASSRGADRTDTQYF. The DNA of the CDR3 is TGCGCCAGCAGCCGGGGGGCAGACCGCACAGATACGCAGTATTTT.

This clonotype has a count of ten or more. The chain combines TRBV11-2 with TRBJ2-1; 8 nucleotides align to TRBD2. V trimming: 5 bases; J trimming: 1 base; junction bases outside the gene matches: 7. CDR1 is SGHAT, CDR2 FQNNGV, per germline. The CDR3 runs 16 residues. The CDR3 sequence: CASSPFGGGSYNEQFF. The CDR3 DNA is TGTGCCAGCAGCCCCTTCGGCGGGGGGTCCTACAATGAGCAGTTCTTC.

In its sample, this clonotype was seen many times. The genes are TRBV11-2 and TRBJ2-7, with no clear D. Germline CDR1 is SGHAT and CDR2 is FQNNGV. CDR3 size: 12 residues. V was shortened by 5 bases and J by 6 bases, with 11 bases between the two germline ends. The CDR3 spells CASSLNVGEQYF. In DNA, the CDR3 is TGTGCCAGCAGCCTCAACGTGGGCGAGCAGTACTTC. Supplemented by reference TRBV11-2 and TRBJ2-7, the full variable domain reads EAGVAQSPRYKIIEKRQSVAFWCNPISGHATLYWYQQILGQGPKLLIQFQNNGVVDDSQLPKDRFSAERLKGVDSTLKIQPAKLEDSAVYLCASSLNVGEQYFGPGTRLTVT.

There are many counts of this clonotype. The chain is built from TRBV5-1 and TRBJ1-1, with D possibly matching TRBD1 (5 bases). Between the trimmed V and J ends, which lost 0 bases and 10 bases, there was a span of 16 bases. The CDR3 covers 14 residues. From germline, CDR1 is SGHRS and CDR2 YFSETQ. CDR3 loop: CASSLGVTAQTAFF. The CDR3 nucleotides read TGCGCCAGCAGCTTGGGGGTGACAGCTCAGACAGCTTTCTTT. The entire variable domain, with the rest obtained from reference TRBV5-1 and TRBJ1-1, is as follows: KAGVTQTPRYLIKTRGQQVTLSCSPISGHRSVSWYQQTPGQGLQFLFEYFSETQRNKGNFPGRFSGRQFSNSRSEMNVSTLELGDSALYLCASSLGVTAQTAFFGQGTRLTVV.

This clonotype was recorded at least ten times. The chain carries TRBV12-3 or TRBV12-4 and TRBJ2-3, with D possibly TRBD2 on 5 matching bases. The CDR3 loop spans 14 amino acids. The V gene lost 6 bases and the J gene lost 6 bases, with 16 bases spanning the gap. DNA for the CDR3: TGTGCCAGCAGCCGATGGACTGTGGGGGATACGCAGTATTTT. This codes for CASSRWTVGDTQYF.

This clonotype has a count of ten or more. This chain uses TRBV25-1 with TRBJ1-2, with a tentative D call TRBD1 (5 bases). CDR1 and CDR2 from the germline V gene are MGHDK and SYGVNS. V was pared by 2 bases and J by 2 bases, with 9 bases between. This CDR3 comprises 14 residues. The CDR3 spells CASSERGPNYGYTF. The CDR3, as DNA: TGTGCCAGCAGTGAAAGGGGCCCCAACTATGGCTACACCTTC.

This clonotype was observed a handful of times. This sequence joins TRBV5-5 and TRBJ2-2; possible D gene TRBD1, 6 bases. Trimming removed 0 bases at V and 6 bases at J, with 15 bases between. This CDR3 comprises 16 residues. Germline CDR1 is SGHKS and CDR2 is YYEKEE (reference sequence). The CDR3 is CASSLAGQARAGELFF. DNA for the CDR3: TGTGCCAGCAGCTTGGCGGGACAAGCGAGGGCCGGGGAGCTGTTTTTT.

This clonotype came up many times. The gene calls are TRBV28 and TRBJ2-7, with D perhaps matching TRBD1 (5 bases). The CDR3 sequence is 14 residues long. Trimming removed 7 bases at V and 2 bases at J, with 15 bases between. In germline, CDR1 is MDHEN, CDR2 SYDVKM. The CDR3 region is CASKFIGATYEQYF. The CDR3, as DNA: TGTGCCAGCAAATTCATAGGGGCAACCTACGAGCAGTACTTC. The whole variable domain, filled in from reference TRBV28 and TRBJ2-7, reads DVKVTQSSRYLVKRTGEKVFLECVQDMDHENMFWYRQDPGLGLRLIYFSYDVKMKEKGDIPEGYSVSREKKERFSLILESASTNQTSMYLCASKFIGATYEQYFGPGTRLTVT.

The chain couples TRBV27 to TRBJ2-7; a weak D match, TRBD2 (6 bases). Deletions cut 2 bases from V and 4 bases from J, with 12 bases between. The germline V gene encodes CDR1 MNHEY and CDR2 SMNVEV (reference sequence). The CDR3 is 14 residues long. CDR3 sequence: CASSLGVAGYEQYF. The CDR3 region has the DNA TGTGCCAGCAGTTTAGGGGTCGCGGGGTACGAGCAGTACTTC.

The chain employs TRBV28 and TRBJ1-2; D remains ambiguous. There are 16 residues in the CDR3. Trimming took off 6 bases at V and 7 bases at J, with 24 bases between the two ends. Germline V gene sequence: CDR1 MDHEN, CDR2 SYDVKM. The CDR3 DNA reads TGTGCCAGCAGAACGCCCGATCAGGCGGTTTCGCGTGGCTACACCTTC. This translates into CASRTPDQAVSRGYTF.

This clonotype has a count of ten or more. This chain uses TRBV28 with TRBJ1-2, with D possibly being TRBD1 (6 bases). This CDR3 comprises 14 residues. Germline V CDR1 and CDR2: MDHEN, SYDVKM. V gave up 5 bases and J gave up 8 bases, with 18 bases separating them. The DNA for the CDR3 is TGTGCCAGCAGTCCCGGTCGGGGGGGGCAAGGCTACACCTTC. This encodes CASSPGRGGQGYTF.

This clonotype has at least ten counts. This rearrangement joins TRBV7-9 to TRBJ2-6; D remains unclear. Trimming removed 1 base from V and 2 bases from J, with 6 bases in between. Germline V CDR1 and CDR2: SEHNR, FQNEAQ (reference sequence). This CDR3 is 15 amino acids long. CDR3 sequence reads: CASSLGGTGANVLTF. CDR3 bases: TGTGCCAGCAGCTTAGGAGGAACTGGGGCCAACGTCCTGACTTTC.

This clonotype was seen only a few times. Compared with germline, one end of the junction differs, possibly owing to a read error. This chain links TRBV9 with TRBJ2-3; TRBD2 matches at 11 bases. The CDR3 loop spans 17 amino acids. Germline CDR1 reads SGDLS; CDR2 reads YYNGEE. This chain's CDR3 is CASSVAPTSGGTDTQYF. For the CDR3, the DNA is TGTGCCAGCAGCGTAGCACCAACTAGCGGGGGCACGGATACGCAGTATTTT.

This chain links TRBV29-1 with TRBJ2-7; D is undetermined. From germline, CDR1 is SQVTM and CDR2 ANQGSEA. V was clipped by 4 bases and J by 0 bases, with 7 bases between them. The CDR3 extends over 12 amino acids. As DNA, the CDR3 is TGCAGCGTTGGAACAAGCTCCTACGAGCAGTACTTC. Protein: CSVGTSSYEQYF.

This clonotype was counted many times. The chain has TRBV3-1 and TRBJ1-1; D is uncertain. Trimming removed 2 bases at V and 3 bases at J, with 4 bases between. This CDR3 spans 12 amino acids. Germline lookup yields CDR1 LGHDT and CDR2 YNNKEL (reference sequence). The CDR3 DNA sequence: TGTGCCAGCAGCCAACTAGACACTGAAGCTTTCTTT. Encoded protein: CASSQLDTEAFF. Using reference TRBV3-1 and TRBJ1-1 for the parts outside the CDR3, the full variable domain is DTAVSQTPKYLVTQMGNDKSIKCEQNLGHDTMYWYKQDSKKFLKIMFSYNNKELIINETVPNRFSPKSPDKAHLNLHINSLELGDSAVYFCASSQLDTEAFFGQGTRLTVV.

This clonotype was counted at least ten times. The chain links TRBV11-2 to TRBJ1-1, with TRBD1 matching over 7 bases. V shed 4 bases, J shed 1 base, and the junction held 6 bases outside the gene matches. From germline, CDR1 is SGHAT and CDR2 FQNNGV. The CDR3 sequence is 15 residues long. DNA for the CDR3: TGTGCCAGCAGCTCACTTGAGGGGGCGAACACTGAAGCTTTCTTT. This codes for CASSSLEGANTEAFF.